The clone carrying this T cell receptor beta chain showed up many times. Its antigen is not known. The sample comes from a study of identical twins. Findings and limits, study-wide: Partly confounded zero-insertion analyses could result from invariant MAIT and iNKT cells. Conclusions were based on cross-sectional statistical analysis, without following the same donors. The study found weaker excess twin sharing in beta out-of-frame sequences.

One entry per CDR3 protein, called by TCRdb with MiXCR from the 5' RACE reads. Here the sample spans under 450,000 distinct CDR3 sequences, around 18% being singletons. This CDR3 spans 14 amino acids. V lost 1 base, J lost 5 bases, and 5 bases stayed unmatched. Germline-derived CDR1 and CDR2 are SQVTM and ANQGSEA. The rearrangement uses TRBV29-1 and TRBJ1-5; 7 bases are shared with TRBD1. The receptor was isolated from a man in his fifties in good health. Sequencing used naive T cells sorted from blood. CDR3 in amino acids: CSVEADREDQPQHF. Here the CDR3 DNA reads TGCAGCGTTGAAGCTGACAGGGAGGATCAGCCCCAGCATTTT.